A single sample gave rise to the 9 T cell receptor beta chains below, sequenced in a study of radiation and T cells in renal cell carcinoma. Sequencing used immunoSEQ multiplex PCR; TCRdb keeps in-frame clones, though not all of them. The sample carries about 77,000 clones, 75% to 90% recorded once. Time point given: blood 4 weeks post-SBRT, at nephrectomy. Noted treatment: 15 Gy SBRT to primary tumor, nephrectomy 4 weeks later. The specimen comprised blood, sampled from a patient whose treatment included radiotherapy and nephrectomy. These receptors were taken from an older woman with renal cell carcinoma.

This clone was seen a few times. The chain uses TRBV28 and TRBJ1-4, with TRBD1 identical over 7 bases. Trimming took 2 bases from V and 15 from J; bases not matched to a gene: 3. Germline V gene sequence: CDR1 MDHEN, CDR2 SYDVKM. The CDR3 length is 11 residues. CDR3 sequence: CASSLVGTVFF. Written as DNA, the CDR3 is TGTGCCAGCAGTTTAGTTGGGACAGTGTTTTTT.

The V call is TRBV5-6, the J call TRBJ2-5, with TRBD1 matching over 10 bases. The J call could be wrong; TRBJ2-7 is a better fit for the DNA end. The CDR3 is 14 residues long. Germline V lookup: CDR1 SGHDT, CDR2 YYEEEE. CDR3 sequence reads: CASSFGTGEYEQYF. The DNA for the CDR3 is TGTGCCAGCAGCTTTGGGACAGGGGAGTACGAGCAGTACTTC.

This clone was observed a handful of times. The gene calls are TRBV7-9 and TRBJ1-1; D ambiguous. From germline, CDR1 is SEHNR and CDR2 FQNEAQ (reference sequence). V was clipped by 1 base and J by 0 bases, with 9 bases between them. This CDR3 contains 15 residues. The CDR3 nucleotides are TGTGCCAGCAGCTTAGGATTTGCATTGAACACTGAAGCTTTCTTT. Amino acid sequence: CASSLGFALNTEAFF.

The chain joins TRBV29-1 to TRBJ1-1; weak D call: TRBD1 (6 bases). With 3 bases removed from V and 8 bases from J, the gap between germline ends came to 16 bases. In germline, CDR1 is SQVTM, CDR2 ANQGSEA. There are 13 residues in the CDR3. CDR3 amino acids: CSVDRPRGKEAFF. The CDR3 DNA reads as TGCAGCGTTGATAGGCCCAGGGGCAAAGAAGCTTTCTTT.

There are a few counts of this clone. The chain carries TRBV7-9 and TRBJ2-7; 7 bases are shared with TRBD1. J was trimmed by 4 bases and V by 4 bases; bases with no gene match: 10. The V gene's germline CDR1 is SEHNR and CDR2 FQNEAQ (reference sequence). The CDR3 extends over 15 amino acids. This CDR3 is CASSSQGPHSYEQYF. Written as DNA, the CDR3 is TGTGCCAGCAGCTCACAGGGGCCCCACTCTTACGAGCAGTACTTC.

CDR3 nucleotide sequence: TGCGCCAGCAGCTATCGGACATCGAGCTCCTACGAGCAGTACTTC. Translating it yields CASSYRTSSSYEQYF. The chain has TRBV4-1 and TRBJ2-7; tentative D call: TRBD1 (5 bases). Trimming took off 5 bases at V and 0 bases at J, with 14 bases between the two ends. The CDR3 has 15 residues. CDR1 is MGHRA, CDR2 YSYEKL, per germline.

This clone was detected only a few times. The rearrangement joins TRBV20-1 to TRBJ2-7; D possibly corresponds to TRBD2 (6 bases). Germline V gene data show CDR1 as DFQATT and CDR2 as SNEGSKA (reference sequence). Trimming pared 0 bases from V and 7 bases from J, leaving 7 bases between. The CDR3 is 11 residues long. CDR3 DNA: TGCAGTGCTAGAGAGGCGGGGGAGCAGTACTTC. Amino acids: CSAREAGEQYF.

J is TRBJ1-3 and V is TRBV6-1; D is ambiguous. V was shortened by 3 bases and J by 0 bases, with 6 bases between the two germline ends. CDR3 length: 14 amino acids. Germline loops: CDR1 MNHNS, CDR2 SASEGT. CDR3 DNA: TGTGCCAGCAGTGAGACGGACTCTGGAAACACCATATATTTT. It translates to CASSETDSGNTIYF.

In DNA, the CDR3 is TGTGCCAGCAGTTTCGGGACAGGGGGCATTCAGCCCCAGCATTTT. This codes for CASSFGTGGIQPQHF. The chain recombines TRBV28 with TRBJ1-5, with TRBD1 matching over 12 bases. This CDR3 region has 15 residues. J was trimmed by 6 bases and V by 3 bases; bases with no gene match: 3. The germline V gene encodes CDR1 MDHEN and CDR2 SYDVKM.